The clone carrying this T cell receptor (beta chain) was picked up many times. Its cognate antigen is unknown. This entry is derived from a study of T cells in Graves' hyperthyroidism and ophthalmopathy. Study outcomes and limitations: Stable hyperthyroidism was separated from ophthalmopathy by a model based on 13 V-J features.

Exclusion criteria comprised uncontrolled infection, other autoimmune disease, pregnancy or lactation. Per the germline V gene, CDR1 is SNHLY and CDR2 is FYNNEI. V lost 6 bases and J lost 8; bases outside the gene matches: 8. CDR3 length: 13 residues. Researchers amplified the TCR beta CDR3 regions from RNA transcripts. HTBI primers were employed in a first-round RT-PCR of the TCR CDR3. MiXCR was run by TCRdb on the multiplex PCR reads, yielding one entry per CDR3 protein. The table shows approximately 720,000 distinct CDR3 sequences, with roughly 20% occurring only once. The chain carries TRBV2 and TRBJ1-2; 8 bases line up with TRBD1. The clonotype was recovered from a woman between 45 and 60 years old with Graves' hyperthyroidism that later progressed to Graves' ophthalmopathy. The sequencing sample was made of blood. CDR3 DNA sequence: TGTGCCAGCAGAGAACGGACAGGGCAAGGCTACACCTTC. Its translation: CASRERTGQGYTF.